This T cell receptor beta chain was sequenced during a study of tumor-infiltrating lymphocytes in primary liver carcinoma. Study details: The study enrolled male and female patients aged 30 to 69 years.

Comments on this clonotype: Antigen: not known. At one end, the junction sequence differs from germline, possibly due to a read error.

Points from the study as a whole: Bulk samples went unsorted, so CD4+ and CD8+ repertoires were not compared. Blood had a significantly lower top-250-clone fraction than tumors did (p = 0.039).

Blood RNA was derived from unsorted whole blood, and germline DNA was extracted too. Chronic HBV infection, untreated so far, was present in the patients. Germline V lookup: CDR1 SQVTM, CDR2 ANQGSEA. The CDR3 sequence is 16 residues long. TCR beta cDNA came from about 500 ng total RNA, primed with a constant-region primer. Nested multiplex PCR, run for three rounds with slightly modified ARM-PCR, yielded TCR beta libraries. Primers for the first two PCR rounds were TRBV1-TRBV30 forward primers and a C-beta reverse primer (roughly 10 cycles per round). In TCRdb, the multiplex PCR reads were re-called with MiXCR into one record per CDR3 protein. The table includes fewer than 350,000 distinct CDR3 sequences, 65% detected once.

Specimen: peripheral blood. The V call is TRBV29-1, the J call TRBJ2-1, with D hard to call. This sequence was found in a man between 35 and 55 years old with primary liver carcinoma and hepatitis B virus infection. Written as DNA, the CDR3 is TGCAGCGTTGAAGATCCATATCGGAGCTCCTACGATGAGCAGTTCTTC. Its translation: CSVEDPYRSSYDEQFF.